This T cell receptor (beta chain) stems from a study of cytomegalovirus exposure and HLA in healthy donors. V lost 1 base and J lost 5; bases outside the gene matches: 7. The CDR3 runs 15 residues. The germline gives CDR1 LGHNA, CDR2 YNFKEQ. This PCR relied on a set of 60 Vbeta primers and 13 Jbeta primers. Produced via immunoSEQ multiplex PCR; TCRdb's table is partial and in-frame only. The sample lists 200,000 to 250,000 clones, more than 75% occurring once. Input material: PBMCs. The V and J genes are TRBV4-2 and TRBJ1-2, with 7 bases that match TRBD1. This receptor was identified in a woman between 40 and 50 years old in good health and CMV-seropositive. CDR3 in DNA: TGTGCCAGCAGCCAAGGAACAGGGGACCAGTATGGCTACACCTTC. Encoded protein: CASSQGTGDQYGYTF.